The 13 T cell receptor beta chains below were found in one sample sequenced in a study of radiation and T cells in renal cell carcinoma. Clones were sequenced by immunoSEQ multiplex PCR, and TCRdb holds only the in-frame ones, with some missing. This sample has about 18,000 clones; roughly 54% occur once, and the top ten carry 12%. The sample's treatment: 15 Gy SBRT to primary tumor, nephrectomy 4 weeks later. Sequencing used tumor tissue, obtained from a patient whose treatment included radiotherapy and nephrectomy. The receptors derive from a man aged 45 to 65 with renal cell carcinoma.

V usage is TRBV5-1 and J usage is TRBJ2-7; 8 nucleotides match TRBD2. The trim removed 4 bases at V and 6 bases at J, leaving 12 bases unmatched. The CDR3 covers 15 residues. Germline lookup yields CDR1 SGHRS and CDR2 YFSETQ. In nucleotides, the CDR3 is TGCGCCAGCAGCCTAACAGCCGGGACTAGAGGCGAGCAGTACTTC. This codes for CASSLTAGTRGEQYF.

CDR3 in DNA: TGTGCCAGCAGTTGGGACAGATCGAACACTGAAGCTTTCTTT. Amino acids: CASSWDRSNTEAFF. The chain uses TRBV25-1 and TRBJ1-1; 7 nucleotides line up with TRBD1. This CDR3 is 14 amino acids long. V was clipped by 5 bases and J by 1 base; unmatched bases: 4. The germline gives CDR1 MGHDK, CDR2 SYGVNS.

The chain is built from TRBV11-3 and TRBJ2-1; 9 bases agree with TRBD2. Germline V gene data show CDR1 as SGHNT and CDR2 as YENEEA. V was pared by 1 base and J by 3 bases, with 4 bases of the junction left unmatched. CDR3 length: 16 amino acids. Written as DNA, the CDR3 is TGTGCCAGCAGCTTAGGTAGCGGGGGACACTACAATGAGCAGTTCTTC. This encodes CASSLGSGGHYNEQFF. The whole variable domain, filled in from reference TRBV11-3 and TRBJ2-1, reads EAGVVQSPRYKIIEKKQPVAFWCNPISGHNTLYWYLQNLGQGPELLIRYENEEAVDDSQLPKDRFSAERLKGVDSTLKIQPAELGDSAVYLCASSLGSGGHYNEQFFGPGTRLTVL.

The chain employs TRBV18 and TRBJ1-2, with D possibly TRBD1 on 6 matching bases. CDR3 length equals 15 residues. Between the trimmed V and J ends, which lost 3 bases and 1 base, there was a span of 12 bases. Looked up from germline, CDR1 is KGHSH and CDR2 is LQKENI. The CDR3 loop is CASSPTGIDNYGYTF. The CDR3 nucleotides read TGTGCCAGCTCACCCACAGGGATAGATAACTATGGCTACACCTTC.

The chain combines TRBV5-5 with TRBJ2-2, with 8 bases lining up with TRBD2. V lost 3 bases, J lost 3 bases, and 7 bases stayed unmatched. The CDR3 spans 16 residues. Germline V CDR1 and CDR2: SGHKS, YYEKEE (reference sequence). CDR3 DNA: TGTGCCAGCAGCTCGCGAGCGGGAGAGGACACCGGGGAGCTGTTTTTT. Protein sequence: CASSSRAGEDTGELFF.

The rearrangement links TRBV29-1 to TRBJ1-5; no definite D call. Trimming removed 4 bases from V and 1 base from J, with 8 bases in between. CDR3 length: 13 amino acids. In germline, CDR1 is SQVTM, CDR2 ANQGSEA. The CDR3 nucleotides read TGCAGCGTTGCGGGTCTCAGCAATCAGCCCCAGCATTTT. Residues: CSVAGLSNQPQHF.

The V gene is TRBV4-1, the J gene TRBJ2-7; the D call may be TRBD1 or TRBD2 (5 bases each). CDR3 length equals 15 residues. V was pared by 4 bases and J by 5 bases, with 18 bases between. Germline CDR1 MGHRA, CDR2 YSYEKL. This CDR3 reads CASSLGRQSIHEQYF. For the CDR3, the DNA is TGCGCCAGCAGCCTGGGACGGCAGTCGATCCACGAGCAGTACTTC.

V is TRBV6-1 and J is TRBJ1-3; D gene unclear. Trimming pared 9 bases from V and 3 bases from J, leaving 12 bases between. Germline V gene lookup returns CDR1 MNHNS and CDR2 SASEGT. This CDR3 is 13 amino acids long. CDR3 sequence reads: CASPRNSGNTIYF. In DNA, the CDR3 is TGTGCCAGTCCAAGGAATAGTGGAAACACCATATATTTT.

This clone was counted only a few times. The CDR3 reads CASSLVGYGTGNTIYF. The CDR3 DNA follows: TGTGCCAGCAGCTTGGTCGGGTACGGTACTGGAAACACCATATATTTT. The chain links TRBV5-6 to TRBJ1-3; D remains ambiguous. Germline CDR1 SGHDT, CDR2 YYEEEE. V was clipped by 0 bases and J by 2 bases, with 12 bases between them. The CDR3 length is 16 residues.

This rearrangement joins TRBV6-5 to TRBJ2-7; D tentatively reads TRBD1 or TRBD2 (5 bases each). There are 15 residues in the CDR3. From germline, CDR1 is MNHEY and CDR2 SVGAGI. V lost 2 bases and J lost 2, with 13 bases in between. The CDR3 DNA sequence: TGTGCCAGCAGTTACGACCCCGGGACCACCTACGAGCAGTACTTC. Its translation is CASSYDPGTTYEQYF.

CDR3 sequence: CASSQTQGGHNEQFF. CDR3 nucleotide sequence: TGTGCCAGCAGCCAAACACAGGGAGGTCACAATGAGCAGTTCTTC. J is TRBJ2-1 and V is TRBV9, with D perhaps being TRBD1 or TRBD2 (6 bases each). V was clipped by 4 bases and J by 5 bases, with 16 bases between them. The CDR3 extends over 15 amino acids. Looked up from germline, CDR1 is SGDLS and CDR2 is YYNGEE.

The V gene is TRBV6-5, the J gene TRBJ1-2, with D perhaps TRBD1 (6 bases). CDR3 length: 15 residues. Germline V gene sequence: CDR1 MNHEY, CDR2 SVGAGI. V was shortened by 7 bases and J by 2 bases, with 17 bases between the two germline ends. CDR3 bases: TGTGCCAGCAACGCACAGGGAAGAGGGAACTATGGCTACACCTTC. Translation gives CASNAQGRGNYGYTF.

This clone was detected only a few times. This chain joins TRBV10-3 and TRBJ2-2, with 8 bases identical to TRBD1. There are 20 residues in the CDR3. The J segment lost 7 bases and the V segment lost 7 bases, leaving 26 bases of the junction unmatched. Per the germline V gene, CDR1 is ENHRY and CDR2 is SYGVKD. CDR3 in DNA: TGTGCCATCACCCCCTCCGAGGCAGGGGGCGCGCAGCAGATCAGCGGGGAGCTGTTTTTT. It codes for CAITPSEAGGAQQISGELFF.